The clone carrying this T cell receptor (beta chain) was found many times. As part of library construction, unique molecular identifiers were attached to individual cDNA molecules. Each CDR3 protein gets one entry after TCRdb re-called the 5' RACE reads with MiXCR. The sample contains roughly 17,000 distinct CDR3 sequences, approximately 4.7% of which appear only once. This record belongs to a study of early T cells in non-severe SARS-CoV-2 infection. For the study at large: Sequencing targeted bulk RNA from unsorted whole blood, leaving chains unpaired.

This CDR3 is 15 amino acids long. V was clipped by 2 bases and J by 1 base; unmatched bases: 3. Sequencing was carried out using whole blood. The receptor comes from an adult who was a healthcare worker with PCR-confirmed SARS-CoV-2 infection or an uninfected control (not recorded which). This sequence joins TRBV12-3 or TRBV12-4 and TRBJ1-1; 8 bases are a match to TRBD1. The CDR3 nucleotides read TGTGCCAGCAGTTTAACCGGGACAGGGAACACTGAAGCTTTCTTT. Translating gives CASSLTGTGNTEAFF.